The 9 T cell receptor beta chains below all came from one sample that was sequenced in a study of T cell changes during pregnancy in multiple sclerosis. The method was immunoSEQ multiplex PCR; TCRdb's version includes in-frame clones alone and lacks a portion of them. The sample consists of just over 50,000 clones, about nine tenths of them appearing once. The sample was CD4+ T cells from peripheral blood mononuclear cells, taken after pregnancy. Receptors were obtained from a female donor with multiple sclerosis, enrolled in a pregnancy study.

This sequence joins TRBV27 and TRBJ2-7, with 8 bases matching TRBD2. The ends lost 6 bases at V and 2 bases at J; junction bases unmatched: 9. The germline V gene encodes CDR1 MNHEY and CDR2 SMNVEV (reference sequence). This CDR3 has 15 amino acids. The CDR3 sequence: CASRTLTSAPYEQYF. As DNA, the CDR3 is TGTGCCAGCAGGACTCTGACTAGCGCGCCCTACGAGCAGTACTTC.

The gene calls are TRBV19 and TRBJ1-2; 7 nucleotides align to TRBD1. Germline V CDR1 and CDR2: LNHDA, SQIVND (reference sequence). This CDR3 spans 16 amino acids. The ends lost 0 bases at V and 2 bases at J; junction bases unmatched: 6. Here the CDR3 reads CASSIDMTGINYGYTF. CDR3 in DNA: TGTGCCAGTAGTATAGATATGACAGGGATCAACTATGGCTACACCTTC.

CDR3 coding DNA: TGTGCCAGCAGCCATGTAAAGCGGGAACCGCAGTTCTTC. It encodes CASSHVKREPQFF. The chain joins TRBV14 to TRBJ2-1; TRBD2 matches at 7 bases. This CDR3 is built from 13 residues. The junction had 8 bases not matched to a gene; V was cut back by 3 bases and J by 12 bases. Germline V CDR1 and CDR2: SGHDN, FVKESK.

This clone was found once. The V gene is TRBV18, the J gene TRBJ2-1; no clear D. Per germline, CDR1 KGHSH and CDR2 LQKENI. The CDR3 spans 12 residues. V gave up 2 bases and J gave up 6 bases, with 5 bases separating them. CDR3 loop: CASSPTGNEQFF. The CDR3 DNA follows: TGTGCCAGCTCACCAACGGGCAATGAGCAGTTCTTC.

The chain uses TRBV2 and TRBJ2-7; D might be TRBD1 (5 bases). V was pared by 8 bases and J by 4 bases, with 9 bases between. CDR1 is SNHLY, CDR2 FYNNEI, per germline. The CDR3 extends over 11 amino acids. The CDR3 bases are TGTGCCAGCGGACAAACATACGAGCAGTACTTC. This codes for CASGQTYEQYF.

This clone was seen more than once but under ten times. The chain couples TRBV7-9 to TRBJ2-1, with TRBD2 matching over 8 bases. The V segment lost 5 bases and the J segment 9 bases; nucleotides outside the gene matches: 9. Per the germline V gene, CDR1 is SEHNR and CDR2 is FQNEAQ (reference sequence). The CDR3 consists of 14 residues. The CDR3 DNA sequence: TGTGCCAGCAGCACCGAGGGACTAGGGTTTGAGCAGTTCTTC. Encoded protein: CASSTEGLGFEQFF.

The chain uses TRBV5-1 and TRBJ2-3; TRBD2 is a possible D gene (6 bases). The CDR3 is 15 amino acids. Trimming removed 2 bases from V and 3 bases from J, with 13 bases in between. The V gene's germline CDR1 is SGHRS and CDR2 YFSETQ. This CDR3 reads CASSLVAVSTDTQYF. The CDR3 bases are TGCGCCAGCAGCTTAGTAGCGGTATCGACAGATACGCAGTATTTT.

This clone has only a few counts. The chain carries TRBV6-5 and TRBJ2-7, with 7 bases that match TRBD2. The CDR3 spans 14 residues. Germline assignment: CDR1 MNHEY and CDR2 SVGAGI. Trimming at V came to 4 bases and at J to 1 base, leaving 4 bases not matched to a gene. The CDR3 DNA follows: TGTGCCAGCAGTTCTAAGCGGGGATCCTACGAGCAGTACTTC. Its protein is CASSSKRGSYEQYF.

The chain is built from TRBV11-3 and TRBJ2-1, with 7 bases fitting TRBD2. CDR1 is SGHNT, CDR2 YENEEA, per germline. After removal of 4 bases from V and 2 bases from J, the junction contained 2 bases not matched to a gene. CDR3 length: 14 residues. As DNA, the CDR3 is TGTGCCAGCAGCTCGGCGGGAGCCTACAATGAGCAGTTCTTC. Translation: CASSSAGAYNEQFF.